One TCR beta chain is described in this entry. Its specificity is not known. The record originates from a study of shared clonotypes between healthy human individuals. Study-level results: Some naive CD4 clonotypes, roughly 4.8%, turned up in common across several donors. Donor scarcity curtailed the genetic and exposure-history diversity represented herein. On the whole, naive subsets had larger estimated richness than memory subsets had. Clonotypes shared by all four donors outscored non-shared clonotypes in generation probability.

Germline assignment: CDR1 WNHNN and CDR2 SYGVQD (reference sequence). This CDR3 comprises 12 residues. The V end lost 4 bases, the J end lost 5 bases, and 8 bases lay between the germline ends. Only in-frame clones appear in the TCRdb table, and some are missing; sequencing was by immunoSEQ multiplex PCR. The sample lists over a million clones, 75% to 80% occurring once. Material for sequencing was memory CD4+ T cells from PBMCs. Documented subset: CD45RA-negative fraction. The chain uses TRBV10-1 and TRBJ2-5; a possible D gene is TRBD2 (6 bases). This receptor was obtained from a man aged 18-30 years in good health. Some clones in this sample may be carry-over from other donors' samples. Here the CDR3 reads CASSGEAETQYF. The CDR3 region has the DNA TGCGCCAGCAGTGGGGAGGCGGAGACCCAGTACTTC.